This paragraph covers one TCR beta chain sequence. This record belongs to a study of blood T cell repertoires in COVID-19. Study in general: Sites in the United States, Italy and Spain provided acute and convalescent COVID-19 samples. The analysed material was cDNA or gDNA that came from T cells, B-cell-depleted T cells, or PBMCs.

In the original analysis: Estimated nucleated cell counts came from reference gene primer amplification. Assay: immunoSEQ multiplex PCR; the TCRdb copy retains only in-frame clones and omits some. D and trimming come from the DNA, and the V and J calls and clone size come from that table. There are about 140,000 clones in the sample; 75% to 90% occur only once, and 10% lies in the top ten. V was cut by 5 bases and J by 3 bases, with 5 bases left in between. Germline CDR1 and CDR2: LGHDT and YNNKEL (reference sequence). The CDR3 length is 11 residues. The V and J genes are TRBV3-1 (or the pseudogene TRBV3-2) and TRBJ2-7; D is undetermined. Sequencing input: peripheral blood. The receptor comes from a man aged 60-69 years with active or convalescent COVID-19. This CDR3 reads CASSSSYEQYF. In DNA form, the CDR3 reads TGTGCCAGCAGCTCTAGCTACGAGCAGTACTTC.